These T cell receptor beta chains were read from a single sample in a study of CD8+ T cells in alopecia areata. Assay used: immunoSEQ multiplex PCR; TCRdb lists only in-frame clones, some missing. The sample lists 200,000 to 250,000 clones, approximately 52% occurring once. This material consisted of CD4+ T cells sorted from blood, taken at week 0. Receptor source: a human donor with alopecia areata. Each CDR3 is given with its conserved first and last residue. D genes are given only for firm matches. Clone size appears in some rows only: once, few, many, or a class for an expanded clone.

>TRBV18|TRBD2|few|TRBJ2-7
CASSPGLAYEQYF
TGTGCCAGCTCACCGGGACTAGCGTACGAGCAGTACTTC
>TRBV6-1|TRBD1|-|TRBJ1-1
CASKLERRGRGEAFF
TGTGCCAGCAAACTAGAGAGGAGGGGGCGAGGTGAAGCTTTCTTT
>TRBV7-8|TRBD1|-|TRBJ1-5
CASSSEQGQGASYSNQPQHF
TGTGCCAGCAGCTCCGAACAGGGACAGGGGGCCAGCTATAGCAATCAGCCCCAGCATTTT
>TRBV6-6|TRBD2|-|TRBJ2-7
CASSPRLAGAEQYF
TGTGCCAGCAGTCCGAGACTAGCGGGAGCAGAGCAGTACTTC
>TRBV27|TRBD1|-|TRBJ1-1
CASGGQVNTEAFF
TGTGCCAGTGGCGGACAGGTGAACACTGAAGCTTTCTTT
>TRBV18|TRBD1|many|TRBJ2-2
CASSPPGTANTGELFF
TGTGCCAGCTCACCACCTGGGACAGCGAACACCGGGGAGCTGTTTTTT
>TRBV9|-|few|TRBJ1-3
CASSVGMVSGNTIYF
TGTGCCAGCAGCGTAGGTATGGTATCTGGAAACACCATATATTTT
>TRBV15|-|-|TRBJ2-5
CATSRDFRETQYF
TGTGCCACCAGCCGGGACTTCCGAGAGACCCAGTACTTC
>TRBV4-1|-|few|TRBJ2-5
CASSYSVGETQYF
TGCGCCAGCAGCTATTCAGTCGGAGAGACCCAGTACTTC
>TRBV2|TRBD1|few|TRBJ2-7
CASSPPGQGSYEQYF
TGTGCCAGCAGTCCCCCGGGACAGGGGTCCTACGAGCAGTACTTC
>TRBV6-5|TRBD1|-|TRBJ1-2
CASSYSSGTVSGYTF
TGTGCCAGCAGTTACTCCTCCGGGACAGTAAGCGGCTACACCTTC